Shown below are 13 T cell receptor beta chains from a single sample sequenced in a study of T-cell memory formation after mild COVID-19. TCRdb reanalysed the 5' RACE reads using MiXCR and keeps one entry per CDR3 protein. Among roughly 52,000 distinct CDR3 sequences, about 7.3% were seen once, and the ten largest hold roughly 1.5%. Source material: PBMCs or a T cell subset sorted from them (not recorded which). The source is a man aged 18 to 30 who had mild COVID-19 (a few samples of this study predate the infection). Cell type and time point are not known.

This clonotype occurred many times. The chain carries TRBV24-1 and TRBJ2-5; TRBD1 aligns across 9 bases. This CDR3 has 15 residues. V was pared by 5 bases and J by 0 bases, with 3 bases of the junction left unmatched. CDR1 and CDR2 (germline): KGHDR, SFDVKD. In nucleotides, the CDR3 is TGTGCCACCAGTGCTCGGACAGGGGACCAAGAGACCCAGTACTTC. Translation gives CATSARTGDQETQYF.

In this sample, this clonotype turned up many times. The gene calls are TRBV20-1 and TRBJ2-3; 9 nucleotides match TRBD2. After removal of 0 bases from V and 3 bases from J, the junction contained 1 base not matched to a gene. The CDR3 is 14 amino acids. The germline gives CDR1 DFQATT, CDR2 SNEGSKA (reference sequence). CDR3 in DNA: TGCAGTGCTAGAGAGCTAGCGGGAACAGATACGCAGTATTTT. This codes for CSARELAGTDTQYF.

This clonotype turned up a few times. The CDR3 nucleotides are TGCGCCAGCAGCTTCTCTTTGGTACAGGCCGGGGAGCTGTTTTTT. Encoded protein: CASSFSLVQAGELFF. The chain couples TRBV5-1 to TRBJ2-2, with TRBD1 as a possible D gene (5 bases). CDR1 is SGHRS, CDR2 YFSETQ, per germline. This CDR3 has 15 amino acids. V was trimmed by 2 bases and J by 6 bases, leaving 14 bases between them.

At least ten counts were recorded for this clonotype. This sequence joins TRBV6-2 or TRBV6-3 and TRBJ2-3; D call uncertain. Trimming left V 6 bases short and J 0 bases short, with 16 bases between. Germline V lookup: CDR1 MNHEY, CDR2 SVGEGT. The CDR3 runs to 16 residues. DNA for the CDR3: TGTGCCAGCAGCGCACCCGGCAGAGCTAGCACAGATACGCAGTATTTT. As protein: CASSAPGRASTDTQYF.

The chain carries TRBV5-7 and TRBJ2-5, with 9 bases identical to TRBD1. TRBV5-7 is recorded as an ORF, its role being uncertain. The junction had 7 bases not matched to a gene; V was cut back by 1 base and J by 3 bases. The CDR3 loop spans 16 amino acids. The DNA of the CDR3 is TGTGCCAGCAGCTTGAGGTCCGGGACAGGGAAAGAGACCCAGTACTTC. It is translated as CASSLRSGTGKETQYF.

In its sample, this clonotype is medium-sized. The chain recombines TRBV7-6 with TRBJ2-5; 8 bases are a match to TRBD2. V gave up 6 bases and J gave up 2 bases; unmatched junction bases: 8. The CDR3 runs 15 residues. Looked up from germline, CDR1 is SGHVS and CDR2 is FNYEAQ. CDR3 DNA sequence: TGTGCCAGCAGATGGGATTCGGGGGGGCAAGAGACCCAGTACTTC. It encodes CASRWDSGGQETQYF. Combining the CDR3 with reference TRBV7-6 and TRBJ2-5 gives the whole variable domain GAGVSQSPRYKVTKRGQDVALRCDPISGHVSLYWYRQALGQGPEFLTYFNYEAQQDKSGLPNDRFSAERPEGSISTLTIQRTEQRDSAMYRCASRWDSGGQETQYFGPGTRLLVL.

By proportion, this clonotype is medium-sized (0.01 to 0.1%). This rearrangement joins TRBV11-2 to TRBJ2-3, with D perhaps TRBD1 or TRBD2 (7 bases each). The CDR3 sequence is 13 residues long. The V gene's germline CDR1 is SGHAT and CDR2 FQNNGV. V lost 5 bases and J 6 bases, leaving 12 bases between the germline ends. CDR3 residues: CASSQGEGDTQYF. The CDR3 DNA reads TGTGCCAGCAGCCAGGGGGAGGGGGATACGCAGTATTTT.

This clonotype occurred a few times. The chain employs TRBV27 and TRBJ2-3; TRBD2 matches at 10 bases. This CDR3 has 16 amino acids. The germline V gene encodes CDR1 MNHEY and CDR2 SMNVEV (reference sequence). Trimming at V came to 2 bases and at J to 7 bases, leaving 9 bases not matched to a gene. The CDR3 DNA is TGTGCCAGCAGTTTAAATCCAGCGGGGGGGCCAAATACGCAGTATTTT. Protein product: CASSLNPAGGPNTQYF.

The sample holds a few counts of this clonotype. The V and J genes are TRBV7-8 and TRBJ2-2; a weak D match, TRBD1 (6 bases). With 0 bases removed from V and 4 bases from J, the gap between germline ends came to 12 bases. This CDR3 has 16 amino acids. The germline V gene encodes CDR1 SGHVS and CDR2 FQNEAQ. The CDR3 coding sequence is TGTGCCAGCAGCTTAGCGCAGGGGACGAGCACCGGGGAGCTGTTTTTT. This codes for CASSLAQGTSTGELFF.

This clonotype was seen a handful of times. The chain is built from TRBV11-2 and TRBJ2-5; D is unresolved. The V gene's germline CDR1 is SGHAT and CDR2 FQNNGV. The CDR3 contains 12 residues. V lost 3 bases to trimming and J lost 3 bases, with 5 bases between them. CDR3 in DNA: TGTGCCAGCAGCTTCCGGGAAGAGACCCAGTACTTC. Translation: CASSFREETQYF.

Many counts were recorded for this clonotype. This rearrangement joins TRBV20-1 to TRBJ2-2, with 9 bases lining up with TRBD1. CDR3 length: 15 amino acids. The V and J ends lost 6 bases and 6 bases, in that order; junction bases with no gene match: 11. CDR1 DFQATT and CDR2 SNEGSKA come from the germline V gene (reference sequence). The CDR3 DNA reads TGCAGTGCACTCAGGAACAGGGGGCGACCCGGGGAGCTGTTTTTT. Encoded protein: CSALRNRGRPGELFF.

This clonotype showed up many times. The DNA for the CDR3 is TGTGCCAGCAGTTTTGGACTCCAAGAGACCCAGTACTTC. Amino acid sequence: CASSFGLQETQYF. The V call is TRBV12-3 or TRBV12-4, the J call TRBJ2-5; the D gene is possibly TRBD2 (5 bases). The V and J ends lost 3 bases and 1 base respectively, with 6 bases between them. This CDR3 comprises 13 residues.

This clonotype occurred many times. The J gene is TRBJ2-3, the V gene TRBV7-3; 7 nucleotides agree with TRBD1. This CDR3 is built from 14 residues. V trimming: 4 bases; J trimming: 5 bases; junction bases outside the gene matches: 6. Germline CDR1 reads SGHTA; CDR2 reads FQGTGA. The CDR3 DNA sequence: TGTGCCAGCAGCTCGGGACAGTTGGGAGATACGCAGTATTTT. It is translated as CASSSGQLGDTQYF.